One sample yielded the 11 T cell receptor beta chains listed below, sequenced in a study of blood T cell repertoires in COVID-19. The method was immunoSEQ multiplex PCR; TCRdb's version includes in-frame clones alone and lacks a portion of them. Here the sample spans some 260,000 clones, around 90% being singletons. Sequencing was carried out using peripheral blood. These receptors originate from a woman between 65 and 79 years old with COVID-19, enrolled during active disease.

V usage is TRBV30 and J usage is TRBJ1-1; TRBD1 aligns across 10 bases. This CDR3 has 14 amino acids. Germline V lookup: CDR1 GTSNPN, CDR2 SVGIG (reference sequence). Trimming at V came to 5 bases and at J to 4 bases, leaving 7 bases not matched to a gene. CDR3 sequence (DNA): TGTGCCTGGTCCCGGGACAGGGGCGCCACTGAAGCTTTCTTT. Encoded protein: CAWSRDRGATEAFF.

The sample holds a few counts of this clone. This sequence joins TRBV7-2 and TRBJ1-5, with a possible D match to TRBD1 (6 bases). CDR1 and CDR2 from the germline V gene are SGHTA and FQGNSA. There are 16 residues in the CDR3. Trimming removed 2 bases from V and 0 bases from J, with 11 bases in between. CDR3 nucleotide sequence: TGTGCCAGCAGCTTATCAGGACAGCTTAGCAATCAGCCCCAGCATTTT. Its translation is CASSLSGQLSNQPQHF.

The gene calls are TRBV5-6 and TRBJ1-1, with D maybe TRBD1 (6 bases). V was cut by 0 bases and J by 1 base, with 13 bases left in between. Germline CDR1 is SGHDT and CDR2 is YYEEEE. The CDR3 sequence is 16 residues long. CDR3 in amino acids: CASSLVGGLQNTEAFF. The CDR3 DNA follows: TGTGCCAGCAGCTTGGTAGGGGGTTTACAGAACACTGAAGCTTTCTTT.

V and J are TRBV5-1 and TRBJ2-3; TRBD1 matches at 8 bases. This CDR3 spans 14 amino acids. Unmatched junction bases numbered 7, after V lost 4 bases and J lost 6 bases. Germline CDR1 SGHRS, CDR2 YFSETQ. The CDR3 protein is CASSLGQGWDTQYF. The DNA of the CDR3 is TGCGCCAGCAGCCTCGGACAGGGTTGGGATACGCAGTATTTT.

This chain links TRBV30 with TRBJ2-2; TRBD2 is a possible D gene (6 bases). The V end lost 0 bases, the J end lost 6 bases, and 11 bases lay between the germline ends. Germline CDR1 GTSNPN, CDR2 SVGIG (reference sequence). The CDR3 length is 14 residues. The CDR3 region is CAWSVRREAGELFF. DNA for the CDR3: TGTGCCTGGAGTGTACGAAGGGAGGCCGGGGAGCTGTTTTTT.

The V and J genes are TRBV3-1 (or the pseudogene TRBV3-2) and TRBJ2-7; 9 nucleotides match TRBD1. Unmatched junction bases numbered 11, after V lost 4 bases and J lost 7 bases. The CDR3 covers 15 residues. Germline-derived CDR1 and CDR2 are LGHDT and YNNKEL (reference sequence). CDR3 loop: CASSPLTGGPGEQYF. CDR3 nucleotide sequence: TGTGCCAGCAGCCCCCTAACAGGGGGCCCAGGGGAGCAGTACTTC.

The chain recombines TRBV29-1 with TRBJ2-3; possibly TRBD1 for D (7 bases). Germline CDR1 SQVTM, CDR2 ANQGSEA. This CDR3 has 17 residues. Trimming removed 0 bases from V and 3 bases from J, with 19 bases in between. CDR3 sequence reads: CSVEDLGGTADTDTQYF. In DNA, the CDR3 is TGCAGCGTTGAAGATCTTGGAGGGACAGCCGATACAGATACGCAGTATTTT.

This chain joins TRBV5-8 and TRBJ2-5, with D possibly matching TRBD2 (5 bases). This CDR3 comprises 14 residues. Germline CDR1 reads SGHTS; CDR2 reads YDEGEE. Trimming pared 4 bases from V and 1 base from J, leaving 11 bases between. The CDR3 nucleotides read TGTGCCAGCAGCCTTGGACTGTTCCAAGAGACCCAGTACTTC. Encoded protein: CASSLGLFQETQYF.

This chain uses TRBV4-2 with TRBJ2-3; D might be TRBD2 (5 bases). Germline V gives CDR1 LGHNA, CDR2 YNFKEQ. There are 14 residues in the CDR3. Trimming cost V 0 bases and J 7 bases, with 11 bases left between them. CDR3 nucleotide sequence: TGTGCCAGCAGCCAAGATGCTAGCATAAATACGCAGTATTTT. Translated: CASSQDASINTQYF.

This rearrangement joins TRBV10-3 to TRBJ1-2; D remains unclear. The CDR3 contains 13 residues. V was pared by 10 bases and J by 4 bases, with 16 bases between. Germline-derived CDR1 and CDR2 are ENHRY and SYGVKD. CDR3 protein: CASVHRESYGYTF. The DNA for the CDR3 is TGTGCCAGCGTACACCGGGAGAGCTATGGCTACACCTTC.

The gene calls are TRBV11-2 and TRBJ2-5; D possibly corresponds to TRBD1 (6 bases). There are 14 residues in the CDR3. Germline CDR1 is SGHAT and CDR2 is FQNNGV. The V gene lost 2 bases and the J gene lost 5 bases, with 12 bases spanning the gap. The CDR3 loop reads CASSLRTAWETQYF. Here the CDR3 DNA reads TGTGCCAGCAGCTTAAGGACAGCTTGGGAGACCCAGTACTTC.